Following are 32 T cell receptor beta chains from one sample sequenced in a study of blood T cells in healthy people across ages. A second PCR, run for about 7 to 11 cycles, used a sample-barcoded 5' primer plus a J-beta primer mix. TCRdb fed the 5' RACE reads into MiXCR, producing one record per CDR3 protein. Among more than 900,000 distinct CDR3 sequences, about 23% were seen once, and the ten largest hold around 0.75%. This same sample was also part of a study on T cells of mothers and their children.

Sequencing input: blood. The receptors derive from a girl aged 2 to 9 in good health.

This clonotype was observed a few times. V and J are TRBV29-1 and TRBJ2-3; perhaps D is TRBD1 or TRBD2 (5 bases each). CDR3 size: 14 residues. Per the germline V gene, CDR1 is SQVTM and CDR2 is ANQGSEA. V was pared by 4 bases and J by 0 bases, with 11 bases between. The CDR3 loop is CSVVGRTSTDTQYF. The DNA of the CDR3 is TGCAGCGTTGTGGGACGGACTAGCACAGATACGCAGTATTTT.

This clonotype occurred a few times. V usage is TRBV7-2 and J usage is TRBJ1-2; TRBD1 agrees at 7 bases. J was trimmed by 8 bases and V by 5 bases; bases with no gene match: 14. The CDR3 contains 15 residues. Per the germline V gene, CDR1 is SGHTA and CDR2 is FQGNSA. The CDR3 sequence is CASSHPRQGENGYTF. In nucleotides, the CDR3 is TGTGCCAGCAGCCACCCCAGACAGGGCGAGAACGGCTACACCTTC. Full variable domain (outside the CDR3, taken from reference TRBV7-2 and TRBJ1-2): GAGVSQSPSNKVTEKGKDVELRCDPISGHTALYWYRQSLGQGLEFLIYFQGNSAPDKSGLPSDRFSAERTGGSVSTLTIQRTQQEDSAVYLCASSHPRQGENGYTFGSGTRLTVV.

This clonotype showed up just a few times. This rearrangement joins TRBV6-2 or TRBV6-3 to TRBJ2-5; the D gene could be TRBD1 or TRBD2 (5 bases each). CDR3 length: 12 amino acids. V lost 7 bases to trimming and J lost 11 bases, with 17 bases between them. Germline CDR1 and CDR2: MNHEY and SVGEGT. The CDR3: CASMTDLREQYF. CDR3 sequence (DNA): TGTGCCAGCATGACAGATCTAAGGGAGCAGTACTTC.

A few counts support this clonotype. This chain joins TRBV29-1 and TRBJ1-4; D may be TRBD1 (6 bases). V was cut by 5 bases and J by 0 bases, with 10 bases left in between. The CDR3 is 14 residues long. CDR1 SQVTM and CDR2 ANQGSEA come from the germline V gene. In nucleotides, the CDR3 is TGCAGCGTTAAAAAGGGGGCAACTAATGAAAAACTGTTTTTT. This encodes CSVKKGATNEKLFF.

The chain joins TRBV7-8 to TRBJ1-5, with 10 positions matching TRBD1. The CDR3 is 17 residues long. Per germline, CDR1 SGHVS and CDR2 FQNEAQ. Losses at the gene ends were 3 bases for V and 3 bases for J; bases not matched to a gene: 8. CDR3 in DNA: TGTGCCAGCAGCTTTCTCCCCGGGACAGGGGACAATCAGCCCCAGCATTTT. Translated: CASSFLPGTGDNQPQHF.

The rearrangement links TRBV7-9 to TRBJ1-2; 7 bases agree with TRBD1. The length of the CDR3 is 11 residues. V was pared by 5 bases and J by 12 bases, with 6 bases of the junction left unmatched. In germline, CDR1 is SEHNR, CDR2 FQNEAQ (reference sequence). CDR3 sequence (DNA): TGTGCCAGCAGCCCTGGACAGGCTCACACCTTC. It encodes CASSPGQAHTF.

This clonotype was counted a few times. V gene TRBV6-2 or TRBV6-3 combines with J gene TRBJ2-2; the D is unclear. Trimming took 5 bases from V and 7 from J, leaving 14 bases between them. CDR1 is MNHEY and CDR2 is SVGEGT in the germline V gene. This CDR3 has 14 residues. CDR3 bases: TGTGCCAGCAGTCTCGACAATTTCTTCGGGGAGCTGTTTTTT. Protein: CASSLDNFFGELFF.

Note on this clonotype: The junction shows a germline mismatch at one end, possibly a read error. V is TRBV20-1 and J is TRBJ2-3; TRBD1 might be the D (5 bases). CDR1 DFQATT and CDR2 SNEGSKA come from the germline V gene (reference sequence). This CDR3 spans 14 amino acids. CDR3 coding DNA: TGCAGTGCTAGAGACCGAATGGGCACAGGTACGCAGTATTTT. It yields the protein CSARDRMGTGTQYF.

This clonotype has only a few counts. Here the CDR3 DNA reads TGTGCCAGCAGACCGGTTGTGGGTGAGCAGTTCTTC. This sequence encodes CASRPVVGEQFF. This sequence joins TRBV7-9 and TRBJ2-1; D is uncertain. V was cut by 6 bases and J by 9 bases, with 12 bases left in between. This CDR3 contains 12 residues. Germline CDR1 reads SEHNR; CDR2 reads FQNEAQ (reference sequence).

This clonotype came up a few times. The rearrangement joins TRBV20-1 to TRBJ2-1, with 10 bases matching TRBD2. V lost 6 bases to trimming and J lost 7 bases; unmatched junction nucleotides: 9. Germline CDR1 is DFQATT and CDR2 is SNEGSKA (reference sequence). The length of the CDR3 is 14 residues. Here the CDR3 reads CSALPGLATNEQFF. For the CDR3, the DNA is TGCAGTGCGCTTCCGGGACTAGCGACAAATGAGCAGTTCTTC.

This clonotype was detected only a few times. The chain links TRBV9 to TRBJ2-1; D assignment may be TRBD1 or TRBD2 (5 bases each). Germline lookup yields CDR1 SGDLS and CDR2 YYNGEE. The CDR3 loop spans 15 amino acids. V was trimmed by 3 bases and J by 0 bases, leaving 10 bases between them. In DNA, the CDR3 is TGTGCCAGCAGCGAGGGACCCCTCTCCTACAATGAGCAGTTCTTC. Its protein product is CASSEGPLSYNEQFF.

This chain connects TRBV5-1 to TRBJ2-7, with D maybe TRBD1 (6 bases). Trimming cost V 1 base and J 6 bases, with 14 bases left between them. The CDR3 totals 14 residues. Germline V gene data show CDR1 as SGHRS and CDR2 as YFSETQ. The CDR3 is CASSLLGGVSEQYF. The CDR3 DNA reads as TGCGCCAGCAGCTTGCTTGGGGGCGTCTCCGAGCAGTACTTC.

This clonotype was found a few times. This chain uses TRBV7-8 with TRBJ2-7; 9 nucleotides match TRBD1. The V gene end was trimmed by 5 bases and the J gene end by 3 bases; junction bases not matched to a gene: 11. CDR3 length: 16 residues. Per the germline V gene, CDR1 is SGHVS and CDR2 is FQNEAQ. As DNA, the CDR3 is TGTGCCAGCAGCCCGGTGGGACAGGGAGGCGGCTACGAGCAGTACTTC. It translates to CASSPVGQGGGYEQYF.

The V gene is TRBV29-1, the J gene TRBJ2-7; TRBD2 might be the D (6 bases). V lost 6 bases and J lost 5, with 14 bases in between. The length of the CDR3 is 12 residues. The germline gives CDR1 SQVTM, CDR2 ANQGSEA. The DNA for the CDR3 is TGCAGCGTCTTGGCGGGGTTGGACGAGCAGTACTTC. It encodes CSVLAGLDEQYF.

This clonotype was observed a few times. The chain has TRBV28 and TRBJ2-3; D is uncertain. Germline CDR1 MDHEN, CDR2 SYDVKM. The CDR3 contains 15 residues. Between the trimmed V and J ends, which lost 5 bases and 0 bases, there was a span of 12 bases. The CDR3 here is CASSLLRVSTDTQYF. The CDR3 DNA follows: TGTGCCAGCAGTCTCCTCCGGGTTAGCACAGATACGCAGTATTTT.

This clonotype was counted only a few times. The J gene is TRBJ2-5, the V gene TRBV7-2; TRBD2 matches 11 bases. The DNA end is more similar to TRBJ2-1, so the J call may be wrong. This CDR3 has 18 residues. Germline CDR1 is SGHTA and CDR2 is FQGNSA. The CDR3 bases are TGTGCCAGCAGCTTAGAAATAGGGTTAGCGGGAGGGTCGGATGAGCAGTTCTTC. Encoded protein: CASSLEIGLAGGSDEQFF.

The J gene is TRBJ1-6, the V gene TRBV20-1; 7 bases are a match to TRBD1. The CDR3 is made up of 15 amino acids. Germline V lookup: CDR1 DFQATT, CDR2 SNEGSKA (reference sequence). J lost 5 bases, V lost 1 base, and 5 bases had no gene match. The CDR3 protein is CSARAGTADNSPLHF. DNA of the CDR3: TGCAGTGCTAGAGCTGGGACAGCGGATAATTCACCCCTCCACTTT.

This clonotype has just a few counts. The rearrangement uses TRBV2 and TRBJ1-1; D call uncertain. Trimming cost V 7 bases and J 1 base, with 13 bases left between them. CDR1 is SNHLY, CDR2 FYNNEI, per germline. This CDR3 is built from 14 residues. The CDR3 spells CASIPLNPNTEAFF. Here the CDR3 DNA reads TGTGCCAGCATACCCCTCAACCCGAACACTGAAGCTTTCTTT. The complete variable domain, with remaining parts taken from reference TRBV2 and TRBJ1-1, reads EPEVTQTPSHQVTQMGQEVILRCVPISNHLYFYWYRQILGQKVEFLVSFYNNEISEKSEIFDDQFSVERPDGSNFTLKIRSTKLEDSAMYFCASIPLNPNTEAFFGQGTRLTVV.

This clonotype was seen a few times. The chain joins TRBV12-3 or TRBV12-4 to TRBJ1-2; 8 positions match TRBD1. The ends lost 1 base at V and 8 bases at J; junction bases unmatched: 3. The CDR3 is 13 amino acids. CDR3 sequence (DNA): TGTGCCAGCAGTTTAGGGGACAGGACAGGCTACACCTTC. It is translated as CASSLGDRTGYTF.

This clonotype showed up just a few times. The chain is built from TRBV27 and TRBJ1-4, with a tentative D call TRBD1 (5 bases). The germline V and J ends were trimmed by 4 bases and 6 bases, with 12 bases remaining between them. Germline V CDR1 and CDR2: MNHEY, SMNVEV (reference sequence). This CDR3 spans 14 amino acids. The CDR3 loop is CASSSRDHDEKLFF. CDR3 nucleotide sequence: TGTGCCAGCAGTTCCCGGGACCACGATGAAAAACTGTTTTTT.

This clonotype has more than one count but fewer than ten. The J gene is TRBJ1-1, the V gene TRBV6-2 or TRBV6-3; tentative D call: TRBD1 (6 bases). From germline, CDR1 is MNHEY and CDR2 SVGEGT. This CDR3 has 16 residues. Trimming cost V 7 bases and J 3 bases, with 21 bases left between them. The CDR3 DNA is TGTGCCAGCACGAGACTCGCCCCAGGGGATTACACTGAAGCTTTCTTT. Its translation is CASTRLAPGDYTEAFF.

In its sample, this clonotype was seen once. The J gene is TRBJ2-4, the V gene TRBV16; 7 bases map to TRBD1. Per the germline V gene, CDR1 is KGHSY and CDR2 is FQNENV. This CDR3 contains 13 residues. J lost 3 bases, V lost 8 bases, and 4 bases had no gene match. The CDR3 protein is CASHRQGKNIQYF. The CDR3 coding sequence is TGTGCCAGCCATCGACAGGGCAAAAACATTCAGTACTTC.

The V call is TRBV11-2, the J call TRBJ1-4; TRBD1 matches 9 bases. Germline V lookup: CDR1 SGHAT, CDR2 FQNNGV. The J segment lost 12 bases and the V segment lost 5 bases, leaving 16 bases of the junction unmatched. The CDR3 runs to 16 residues. CDR3 sequence reads: CASSRLGGTGLVELFF. The CDR3 DNA follows: TGTGCCAGCAGCCGCCTCGGCGGGACAGGGCTCGTAGAACTGTTTTTT.

This clonotype occurred a few times. CDR3 DNA sequence: TGTGCCAGCAGCAAAAACAGGGACGAGCAGTACTTC. This translates into CASSKNRDEQYF. V is TRBV21-1 and J is TRBJ2-7; the table's D call, TRBD1, was not checked against the DNA. TRBV21-1 is described as a pseudogene. The CDR3 contains 12 residues.

The chain has TRBV11-1 and TRBJ2-1; 13 nucleotides match TRBD2. J lost 0 bases, V lost 5 bases, and 13 bases had no gene match. Germline V lookup: CDR1 SGHAT, CDR2 FQDESV (reference sequence). This CDR3 is 20 amino acids long. The CDR3 region is CASSTPTGTSGVYSYNEQFF. CDR3 nucleotide sequence: TGTGCCAGCAGCACTCCGACTGGGACTAGCGGGGTTTACTCCTACAATGAGCAGTTCTTC.

Turning to this clonotype: A read error may produce the germline difference seen at one junction end. This chain connects TRBV28 to TRBJ1-4; D is unresolved. CDR1 MDHEN and CDR2 SYDVKM come from the germline V gene. This CDR3 comprises 13 residues. The CDR3 sequence is CATLQTTNGKLFF. The CDR3 coding sequence is TGTGCCACACTACAGACAACTAATGGAAAACTGTTTTTT.

The chain recombines TRBV3-1 with TRBJ2-3; 7 positions agree with TRBD1. V was clipped by 4 bases and J by 4 bases; unmatched bases: 5. The V gene's germline CDR1 is LGHDT and CDR2 YNNKEL (reference sequence). The CDR3 is made up of 14 amino acids. DNA for the CDR3: TGTGCCAGCAGCCTCTTCCAGGGGGCAGATACGCAGTATTTT. It translates to CASSLFQGADTQYF.

The V call is TRBV21-1, the J call TRBJ2-7. TRBV21-1 is a recognized pseudogene. The length of the CDR3 is 14 residues. The CDR3 sequence is CASRKNWIPYEQYF. The CDR3 region has the DNA TGTGCCAGCAGAAAAAACTGGATACCCTACGAGCAGTACTTC.

The chain couples TRBV7-9 to TRBJ2-1; 10 bases are shared with TRBD2. The CDR3 extends over 17 amino acids. V was pared by 4 bases and J by 2 bases, with 8 bases of the junction left unmatched. Per germline, CDR1 SEHNR and CDR2 FQNEAQ (reference sequence). In nucleotides, the CDR3 is TGTGCCAGCAGCTCAGTTCCTACTAGCGGGGCCTACAATGAGCAGTTCTTC. Translated, it gives CASSSVPTSGAYNEQFF.

The CDR3 DNA reads as TGTGCCAGCAGTGGAGTGGGGGACACTGAAGCTTTCTTT. This encodes CASSGVGDTEAFF. The gene calls are TRBV28 and TRBJ1-1; D may be TRBD1 (5 bases). CDR3 size: 13 residues. Germline lookup yields CDR1 MDHEN and CDR2 SYDVKM. Trimming stripped 5 bases from V and 3 bases from J, with 10 bases between.

The chain recombines TRBV2 with TRBJ1-1; the D is unclear. This CDR3 region has 13 residues. CDR1 is SNHLY, CDR2 FYNNEI, per germline. Trimming stripped 6 bases from V and 0 bases from J, with 8 bases between. CDR3 in amino acids: CASSTLLNTEAFF. CDR3 DNA sequence: TGTGCCAGCAGCACCCTGTTGAACACTGAAGCTTTCTTT.

The CDR3 loop reads CASSRRVAQYF. Written as DNA, the CDR3 is TGTGCCAGCAGCCGTCGTGTCGCCCAGTACTTC. The chain links TRBV7-2 to TRBJ2-5; D is unclear. In germline, CDR1 is SGHTA, CDR2 FQGNSA. This CDR3 is 11 amino acids long. The ends were cut back, 5 bases at V and 9 bases at J, with 10 bases in the middle.